This note documents a single T cell receptor (beta chain) sequence. The antigen is not known. The V and J ends lost 5 bases and 5 bases, in that order; junction bases with no gene match: 9. The CDR3 sequence is 15 residues long. The germline V gene has CDR1 MNHNS and CDR2 SASEGT. This sample is part of a study of cytomegalovirus exposure and HLA in healthy donors. Background on the study: The 130 or so validation repertoires were reported in a later analysis to have been generated on the same platform as the roughly 720 first-cohort repertoires. Study-wide results and caveats: Researchers reported that a few CMV-associated chains were confirmed in vitro as CMV antigen-specific. TCR beta chains numbering some 160 were designated cytomegalovirus-associated.

Assay: immunoSEQ multiplex PCR; the TCRdb copy retains only in-frame clones and omits some. The sample has 200,000 to 250,000 clones, over 80% seen once. Sequencing was carried out using PBMCs. The clonotype originates from a woman aged 18-29 years in good health and CMV-seronegative. This sequence joins TRBV6-1 and TRBJ2-5; TRBD1 agrees at 9 bases. The CDR3 protein is CASSLTVQGAETQYF. The CDR3 nucleotides are TGTGCCAGCAGTCTAACCGTACAGGGGGCTGAGACCCAGTACTTC.